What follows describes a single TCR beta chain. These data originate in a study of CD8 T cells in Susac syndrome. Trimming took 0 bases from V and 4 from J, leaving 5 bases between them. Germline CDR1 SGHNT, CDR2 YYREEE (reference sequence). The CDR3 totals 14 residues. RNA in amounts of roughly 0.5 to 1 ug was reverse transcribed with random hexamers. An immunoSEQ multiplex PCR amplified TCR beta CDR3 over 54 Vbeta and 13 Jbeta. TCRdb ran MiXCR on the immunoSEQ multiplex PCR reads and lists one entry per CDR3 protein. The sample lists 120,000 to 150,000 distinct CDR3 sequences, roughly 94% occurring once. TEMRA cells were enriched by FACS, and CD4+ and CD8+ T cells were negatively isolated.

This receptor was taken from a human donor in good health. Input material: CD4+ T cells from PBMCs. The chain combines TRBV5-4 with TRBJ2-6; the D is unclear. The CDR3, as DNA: TGTGCCAGCAGCTTGGCGGCGGGGGCCAACGTCCTGACTTTC. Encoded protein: CASSLAAGANVLTF.